The TCR beta chain described here comes from a study of CD8 T cells in ankylosing spondylitis. The CDR3 has 16 residues. V trimming: 6 bases; J trimming: 5 bases; junction bases outside the gene matches: 9. Germline loops: CDR1 MNHEY, CDR2 SMNVEV (reference sequence). About this clonotype: Its matching antigen is unknown.

Findings and limits, study-wide: Earlier authors reported some of these motif variants in reactive arthritis synovial fluid and blood. About 8 highly homologous variants made up a TCR beta motif that seemed to typify ankylosing spondylitis blood. From matched ankylosing spondylitis synovial fluid, disease-linked clones were reportedly recovered at significantly enriched levels. The disease-linked clones had a CD8+ phenotype and low blood frequencies.

As the method for making TCR beta libraries, quantitative 5'-RACE with molecular barcodes was used. TCRdb fed the 5' RACE reads into MiXCR, producing one record per CDR3 protein. The profile shows approximately 540,000 distinct CDR3 sequences, 12% of them singletons. The sequence came from a male donor with ankylosing spondylitis. The gene calls are TRBV27 and TRBJ2-3, with 12 bases lining up with TRBD2. The sequenced material came from blood, either unsorted or a sorted T cell fraction (not recorded which). CDR3: CASRSRLAGVVDTQYF. In DNA, the CDR3 is TGTGCCAGCAGATCCCGACTAGCGGGAGTTGTAGATACGCAGTATTTT.